The clone carrying this T cell receptor beta chain has a single count. This record belongs to a study of control samples from healthy donors and cancer patients. The germline V gene encodes CDR1 SGDLS and CDR2 YYNGEE. CDR3 size: 18 residues. With 0 bases clipped from V and 0 bases from J, the junction kept 10 bases outside the gene matches. Here immunoSEQ multiplex PCR was the method, and the copy in TCRdb shows in-frame clones only, minus some. The table lists about 140,000 clones, around 85% of them singletons. The chain recombines TRBV9 with TRBJ2-3; 7 bases match TRBD2. The sequence came from a woman under 40 in good health. The sequenced sample was blood. The CDR3 is CASSVGGGSTPSTDTQYF. The CDR3 bases are TGTGCCAGCAGCGTAGGGGGCGGGAGCACCCCTAGCACAGATACGCAGTATTTT.